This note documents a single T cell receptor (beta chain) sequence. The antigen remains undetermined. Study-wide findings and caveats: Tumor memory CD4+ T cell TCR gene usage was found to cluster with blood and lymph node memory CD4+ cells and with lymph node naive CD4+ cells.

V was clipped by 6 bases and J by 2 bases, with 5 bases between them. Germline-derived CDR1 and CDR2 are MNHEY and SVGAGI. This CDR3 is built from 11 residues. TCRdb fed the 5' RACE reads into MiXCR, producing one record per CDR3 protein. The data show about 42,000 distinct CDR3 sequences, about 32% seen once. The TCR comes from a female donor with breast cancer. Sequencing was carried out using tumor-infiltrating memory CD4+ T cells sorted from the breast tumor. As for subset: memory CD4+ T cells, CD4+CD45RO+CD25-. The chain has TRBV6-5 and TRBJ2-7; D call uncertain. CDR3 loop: CASRSAYEQYF. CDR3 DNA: TGTGCCAGCAGGAGTGCCTACGAGCAGTACTTC.